This is a list of T cell receptor beta chains from one sample in a study of cytomegalovirus exposure and HLA in healthy donors. The assay was immunoSEQ multiplex PCR, and TCRdb's table has in-frame clones only and misses some. Here the sample spans about 110,000 clones, over 70% being singletons. Sequencing input: PBMCs. The receptor set was obtained from a male donor in good health and CMV-seronegative. Both conserved end residues are part of each CDR3. Fields, in order: CDR3 protein, CDR3 DNA, J gene, D gene, V gene, clone size. The D gene is left open where the match is weak. Expanded clones get a size class; other rows say once, few or many, or leave the size out.

CDR3aa: CASDRGLNTEAFF; CDR3nt: TGTGCCAGCGACAGGGGCCTGAACACTGAAGCTTTCTTT; j_gene: TRBJ1-1; d_gene: TRBD1; v_gene: TRBV25-1; abundance: .
CDR3aa: CASSLEGAGGYTF; CDR3nt: TGTGCCAGCAGCTTAGAGGGGGCAGGTGGCTACACCTTC; j_gene: TRBJ1-2; d_gene: TRBD1; v_gene: TRBV7-9; abundance: few
CDR3aa: CASISSGSVYNEQFF; CDR3nt: TGTGCCAGCATCAGTAGCGGGTCCGTTTACAATGAGCAGTTCTTC; j_gene: TRBJ2-1; d_gene: TRBD2; v_gene: TRBV7-9; abundance: few
CDR3aa: CAWSPKGYSNQPQHF; CDR3nt: TGTGCCTGGAGTCCTAAGGGGTATAGCAATCAGCCCCAGCATTTT; j_gene: TRBJ1-5; d_gene: .; v_gene: TRBV30; abundance: .
CDR3aa: CASSPGQGNQPQHF; CDR3nt: TGCGCCAGCAGCCCGGGACAGGGCAATCAGCCCCAGCATTTT; j_gene: TRBJ1-5; d_gene: TRBD1; v_gene: TRBV5-1; abundance: .
CDR3aa: CAWTGAGNTEAFF; CDR3nt: TGTGCCTGGACAGGAGCGGGGAACACTGAAGCTTTCTTT; j_gene: TRBJ1-1; d_gene: .; v_gene: TRBV30; abundance: .
CDR3aa: CASRRGIANTGELFF; CDR3nt: TGTGCCAGCCGGCGCGGGATCGCGAACACCGGGGAGCTGTTTTTT; j_gene: TRBJ2-2; d_gene: .; v_gene: TRBV28; abundance: once
CDR3aa: CASTPSRSTVGAKSNQPQHF; CDR3nt: TGTGCCAGCACCCCTTCGAGATCCACAGTTGGGGCCAAAAGCAATCAGCCCCAGCATTTT; j_gene: TRBJ1-5; d_gene: .; v_gene: TRBV2; abundance: once
CDR3aa: CASSFLREVGQFF; CDR3nt: TGTGCCAGCAGCTTCTTGCGGGAGGTGGGGCAGTTCTTC; j_gene: TRBJ2-1; d_gene: TRBD2; v_gene: TRBV7-9; abundance: few
CDR3aa: CASSLEAAGNTIYF; CDR3nt: TGTGCCAGCAGCTTGGAAGCCGCAGGAAACACCATATATTTT; j_gene: TRBJ1-3; d_gene: .; v_gene: TRBV5-5; abundance: .
CDR3aa: CASSSLTPQGTSYNEQFF; CDR3nt: TGTGCCAGCAGCTCCCTTACACCACAGGGGACCTCCTACAATGAGCAGTTCTTC; j_gene: TRBJ2-1; d_gene: TRBD1; v_gene: TRBV5-6; abundance: .
CDR3aa: CASSLELIYEQFF; CDR3nt: TGCGCCAGCAGCTTAGAGTTGATTTATGAGCAGTTCTTC; j_gene: TRBJ2-1; d_gene: .; v_gene: TRBV5-1; abundance: .
CDR3aa: CASSESGYEQYF; CDR3nt: TGTGCCAGCAGTGAATCAGGATACGAGCAGTACTTC; j_gene: TRBJ2-7; d_gene: .; v_gene: TRBV6-1; abundance: .
CDR3aa: CASSQLRATQYF; CDR3nt: TGTGCCAGCAGCCAACTTAGAGCCACGCAGTATTTT; j_gene: TRBJ2-3; d_gene: .; v_gene: TRBV16; abundance: few
CDR3aa: CASRVGGERAKNIQYF; CDR3nt: TGTGCCAGCAGGGTAGGGGGGGAACGTGCCAAAAACATTCAGTACTTC; j_gene: TRBJ2-4; d_gene: .; v_gene: TRBV27; abundance: .
CDR3aa: CASSAAGQGYGYTF; CDR3nt: TGTGCCAGCAGTGCTGCGGGACAGGGTTATGGCTACACCTTC; j_gene: TRBJ1-2; d_gene: TRBD1; v_gene: TRBV6-4; abundance: .
CDR3aa: CAISESGTGRISNQPQHF; CDR3nt: TGTGCCATCAGTGAGTCGGGGACAGGGAGAATTAGCAATCAGCCCCAGCATTTT; j_gene: TRBJ1-5; d_gene: TRBD1; v_gene: TRBV10-3; abundance: few
CDR3aa: CASSLDRAYEQYF; CDR3nt: TGCGCCAGCAGCTTGGACAGGGCCTACGAGCAGTACTTC; j_gene: TRBJ2-7; d_gene: .; v_gene: TRBV5-1; abundance: many
CDR3aa: CASSPPSERDEKLFF; CDR3nt: TGTGCCAGCTCACCCCCGAGTGAACGCGATGAAAAACTGTTTTTT; j_gene: TRBJ1-4; d_gene: .; v_gene: TRBV18; abundance: .
CDR3aa: CSVRIRDRGNTGELFF; CDR3nt: TGCAGCGTTCGGATAAGAGACAGGGGGAACACCGGGGAGCTGTTTTTT; j_gene: TRBJ2-2; d_gene: TRBD1; v_gene: TRBV29-1; abundance: .
CDR3aa: CASSLAGLAGAGKGRETQYF; CDR3nt: TGTGCCAGCAGCTTGGCGGGACTAGCGGGAGCGGGGAAGGGGCGCGAGACCCAGTACTTC; j_gene: TRBJ2-5; d_gene: TRBD2; v_gene: TRBV5-4; abundance: .